This T cell receptor beta chain was captured in a study of OX40 agonist ivuxolimab in advanced cancers. Turning to the study itself: Hepatocellular carcinoma, melanoma, renal cell or head and neck cancer occurred in dose-escalation patients.

The CDR3 consists of 13 residues. V lost 2 bases and J lost 4, with 9 bases in between. Germline V gives CDR1 MGHRA, CDR2 YSYEKL. Profiled with immunoSEQ multiplex PCR; TCRdb holds only in-frame clones, not every one. The sample has around 51,000 clones; 80% to 90% are singletons. The genes are TRBV4-1 and TRBJ2-7; D uncertain. The material sequenced was CD4+ or CD8+ T cells sorted from blood, taken in a trial of the OX40 agonist ivuxolimab. This clonotype was obtained from an adult with an advanced solid tumor such as melanoma, head and neck, liver or kidney cancer. The CDR3 sequence: CASSQSAGYEQYF. The CDR3 bases are TGCGCCAGCAGCCAATCTGCCGGGTACGAGCAGTACTTC.